Described below is a single T cell receptor (beta chain) sequence and its context. Its antigen is not yet known. Nothing much larger sits one base from this clone, and base qualities are not available. The CDR3 regions of human TCRbeta chains were analyzed by immunosequencing. For the original study's pipeline: TCRs in the repertoires were matched against a reference library of SARS-CoV-2-specific TCRs that had been generated with the MIRA antigen-specificity platform. Breadth meant the fraction of unique TCRs that were SARS-CoV-2-associated, whereas depth meant the fraction of total T cells that were SARS-CoV-2-associated. Using the MIRA data, every spike-specific TCR was mapped to the spike region that the TCR reacted to and assigned to either a CD4 or a CD8 class. Log10-transformed breadth and depth values were compared by one-way ANOVA with Sidak's multiple comparisons tests. Drawn from immuneACCESS, this table holds only the in-frame rearrangements with V and J called that TCRdb kept. Clones are partly lost; checked studies trace under half to an unresolved V gene and leave the rest unexplained. V and J calls and clone size are as listed in that table; D and trimming were resolved from the DNA. The sample has tens of thousands of clones on record, 83% of them singletons. Approximately 52% of the sample is in the top ten clones.

What this sample's time point label stands for: baseline before first vaccination. Samples from vaccinated people were obtained from the UK trials COV001 and COV002, which included a single-blind randomized controlled phase 2/3 trial of AZD1222 (ChAdOx1 nCoV-19) in healthy adults. For TCRbeta chain sequencing, PBMC samples were collected from trial participants at day 0 and at day 28 after the second dose. This entry comes from a study of T cell responses to AZD1222 COVID-19 vaccine (dated by TCRdb to 2020 to 2022). Looking at the study overall: AZD1222 recipients given second doses at about 4 weeks or at about 12 weeks were pooled, since spike-specific TCR depth and breadth were not found to differ between the two schedules. Trial participants were enrolled by age into subgroups of 18-55, 56-69 and 70-plus years, and roughly 150, 30 and 60 TCR-sequenced participants, respectively, were included in these subgroups. A total of approximately 240 trial participants underwent TCR sequencing, of whom about 210 received two doses of AZD1222 and 26 received two doses of the MenACWY control vaccine. What the work shows at the level of the full study, not this receptor alone: Because no samples from the day 14 peak response were available, repertoires could be characterized only after the peak T cell response. A significant rise in spike-specific TCR breadth and depth was observed after two AZD1222 doses relative to day 0 and relative to MenACWY recipients. Reportedly, almost half of the unique spike-specific TCRs recognized epitopes lying outside the regions that are mutated in the B.1.351 and B.1.1.7 variants. Vaccine-associated CD4 TCRs spanned the whole spike protein, with dominant responses in regions 160-218 and 743-854. The 56-69-year group was small, and its depth increase did not reach significance, likely because of low power. Most participants were white British and females outnumbered males, and the authors suggested that clonal diversity may have been underestimated. Conclusions about previously exposed vaccinees were limited because only 6 or 7 AZD1222 recipients were SARS-CoV-2 seropositive at baseline.

CDR1 and CDR2, per the germline V gene, are WSHSY and SAAADI. From cysteine to phenylalanine, the CDR3 is 15 amino acids long. Of the read, only the CDR3 DNA is kept; its 45 bases are in frame from base 1. V trim: 6 bases; J trim: 6 bases; unmatched bases: 9. The chain is assembled from TRBV10-2 and TRBJ2-1; 9 junctional bases match TRBD1. The origin of this receptor is an adult in good health. This specimen was peripheral blood, taken on day 0 of AZD1222 vaccination. The CDR3: CASRDRDRAGNEQFF. The sequence in DNA is TGCGCCAGCAGGGACCGGGACAGGGCGGGCAATGAGCAGTTCTTC.